The 16 T cell receptor beta chains listed next were all sequenced from one sample in a study of cytomegalovirus exposure and HLA in healthy donors. The PCR used 60 Vbeta and 13 Jbeta primers. The method was immunoSEQ multiplex PCR; TCRdb's version includes in-frame clones alone and lacks a portion of them. Among about 190,000 clones listed, over 60% were seen once. Sequenced: PBMCs. Receptors were obtained from a man under 40 in good health and CMV-seropositive.

As concerns this clone: The same CDR3 is also encoded by other DNA sequences in this sample. The chain employs TRBV4-2 and TRBJ2-1, with 10 bases aligning to TRBD2. In germline, CDR1 is LGHNA, CDR2 YNFKEQ. This CDR3 is built from 17 residues. J lost 1 base, V lost 0 bases, and 3 bases had no gene match. The CDR3 nucleotides are TGTGCCAGCAGCCAAGAGGGACTAGCGACTTCCTACAATGAGCAGTTCTTC. Amino acid sequence: CASSQEGLATSYNEQFF.

This chain's CDR3 is CASSLRGGSANEQFF. The CDR3 DNA sequence: TGTGCCAGCAGCTTGAGGGGCGGGAGTGCCAATGAGCAGTTCTTC. J is TRBJ2-1 and V is TRBV7-9; 7 nucleotides agree with TRBD2. Germline V gives CDR1 SEHNR, CDR2 FQNEAQ (reference sequence). V trimming: 3 bases; J trimming: 6 bases; junction bases outside the gene matches: 8. This CDR3 region has 15 residues.

The chain recombines TRBV5-1 with TRBJ1-2, with D unclear. This CDR3 spans 15 amino acids. Trimming took 0 bases from V and 0 from J, leaving 9 bases between them. Germline V gene sequence: CDR1 SGHRS, CDR2 YFSETQ. The DNA of the CDR3 is TGCGCCAGCAGCTTGGGTGGAGAAGCTAACTATGGCTACACCTTC. As protein: CASSLGGEANYGYTF. The variable domain in full, completed from reference TRBV5-1 and TRBJ1-2, reads KAGVTQTPRYLIKTRGQQVTLSCSPISGHRSVSWYQQTPGQGLQFLFEYFSETQRNKGNFPGRFSGRQFSNSRSEMNVSTLELGDSALYLCASSLGGEANYGYTFGSGTRLTVV.

The chain recombines TRBV19 with TRBJ1-6; D is uncertain. The V end was cut by 1 base, the J end by 10 bases, with 5 bases between. The V gene's germline CDR1 is LNHDA and CDR2 SQIVND (reference sequence). The CDR3 contains 12 residues. The CDR3 region is CASSIGASPLHF. In DNA, the CDR3 is TGTGCCAGTAGTATAGGGGCCTCACCCCTCCACTTT.

The chain has TRBV5-6 and TRBJ1-6; 7 nucleotides agree with TRBD1. This CDR3 is 15 amino acids long. Looked up from germline, CDR1 is SGHDT and CDR2 is YYEEEE. The V and J ends lost 0 bases and 7 bases, in that order; junction bases with no gene match: 4. CDR3 in DNA: TGTGCCAGCAGCTTGGGGGGGACAGCGAATTCACCCCTCCACTTT. Its translation: CASSLGGTANSPLHF.

CDR3 residues: CASSPRPGEQYF. DNA of the CDR3: TGTGCCAGCAGCCCCCGACCGGGCGAGCAGTACTTC. The chain has TRBV11-2 and TRBJ2-7; D is undetermined. CDR1 and CDR2 from the germline V gene are SGHAT and FQNNGV. CDR3 size: 12 residues. Trimming removed 5 bases at V and 6 bases at J, with 11 bases between.

The V gene is TRBV29-1, the J gene TRBJ1-1, with 9 positions matching TRBD1. Germline values: CDR1 SQVTM, CDR2 ANQGSEA. The CDR3 sequence is 12 residues long. V dropped 7 bases and J dropped 5; count of bases not matched to a gene: 5. The CDR3 DNA follows: TGCAGCGGGACAGGGGCAGGTACTGAAGCTTTCTTT. Encoded protein: CSGTGAGTEAFF.

The chain uses TRBV27 and TRBJ2-7, with D maybe TRBD1 (5 bases). CDR1 MNHEY and CDR2 SMNVEV come from the germline V gene (reference sequence). Trimming left V 2 bases short and J 1 base short, with 15 bases between. The CDR3 sequence is 16 residues long. The CDR3: CASSLSVRVLSYEQYF. The CDR3 nucleotides read TGTGCCAGCAGTTTAAGTGTCAGGGTACTGTCCTACGAGCAGTACTTC.

J is TRBJ2-1 and V is TRBV9; 10 bases are shared with TRBD2. Germline CDR1 SGDLS, CDR2 YYNGEE. V was clipped by 0 bases and J by 5 bases; unmatched bases: 5. The length of the CDR3 is 16 residues. The CDR3: CASSVDATSGHNEQFF. The CDR3, as DNA: TGTGCCAGCAGCGTAGACGCGACTAGCGGGCACAATGAGCAGTTCTTC.

The CDR3 coding sequence is TGTGCCAGCAGCTTAGGGAGCGGGGGGGCCCGGAACGAGCAGTTCTTC. Its translation: CASSLGSGGARNEQFF. The chain uses TRBV5-8 and TRBJ2-1; TRBD2 aligns across 10 bases. The V and J ends lost 2 bases and 10 bases, in that order; junction bases with no gene match: 12. Germline-derived CDR1 and CDR2 are SGHTS and YDEGEE. This CDR3 spans 16 amino acids.

The chain joins TRBV19 to TRBJ2-7; TRBD1 matches 9 bases. V dropped 7 bases and J dropped 2; count of bases not matched to a gene: 6. This CDR3 comprises 14 residues. Germline V lookup: CDR1 LNHDA, CDR2 SQIVND (reference sequence). CDR3 protein: CASKAGTGTYEQYF. The DNA for the CDR3 is TGTGCCAGTAAGGCCGGGACAGGGACCTACGAGCAGTACTTC. Based on the CDR3 plus reference TRBV19 and TRBJ2-7, the full variable domain is DGGITQSPKYLFRKEGQNVTLSCEQNLNHDAMYWYRQDPGQGLRLIYYSQIVNDFQKGDIAEGYSVSREKKESFPLTVTSAQKNPTAFYLCASKAGTGTYEQYFGPGTRLTVT.

The chain links TRBV9 to TRBJ1-3; 7 nucleotides line up with TRBD1. The germline CDR1 and CDR2 sequences are SGDLS and YYNGEE. The V and J ends lost 4 bases and 4 bases, in that order; junction bases with no gene match: 11. This CDR3 region has 16 residues. CDR3 nucleotide sequence: TGTGCCAGCAGCCCTCGAGACAGGGAGGACGGAAACACCATATATTTT. Translation gives CASSPRDREDGNTIYF.

This clone is a singleton in its sample. This sequence joins TRBV9 and TRBJ2-2; TRBD2 matches 11 bases. V lost 5 bases and J lost 3; bases outside the gene matches: 3. The CDR3 has 15 residues. Germline V CDR1 and CDR2: SGDLS, YYNGEE. This CDR3 reads CASRPGLADTGELFF. The CDR3 coding sequence is TGTGCCAGCAGGCCGGGACTAGCGGACACCGGGGAGCTGTTTTTT.

The sample holds a few counts of this clone. This rearrangement joins TRBV19 to TRBJ1-2; 7 bases agree with TRBD1. J lost 4 bases, V lost 3 bases, and 8 bases had no gene match. This CDR3 is built from 15 residues. Per germline, CDR1 LNHDA and CDR2 SQIVND (reference sequence). CDR3: CASSMTGTETYGYTF. DNA for the CDR3: TGTGCCAGTAGTATGACCGGGACAGAAACCTATGGCTACACCTTC. The full variable domain, its missing parts supplied by reference TRBV19 and TRBJ1-2, is DGGITQSPKYLFRKEGQNVTLSCEQNLNHDAMYWYRQDPGQGLRLIYYSQIVNDFQKGDIAEGYSVSREKKESFPLTVTSAQKNPTAFYLCASSMTGTETYGYTFGSGTRLTVV.

V gene TRBV27 combines with J gene TRBJ2-4, with D possibly matching TRBD1 (6 bases). V shed 6 bases and J shed 3 bases, with 27 bases lying between them. The germline V gene encodes CDR1 MNHEY and CDR2 SMNVEV (reference sequence). This CDR3 spans 19 amino acids. In DNA, the CDR3 is TGTGCCAGCAGAGGAGTCTTGGACAGAGGCCCTTCAGGCAAAAACATTCAGTACTTC. Translating it yields CASRGVLDRGPSGKNIQYF.

The chain recombines TRBV10-3 with TRBJ1-3; 7 bases match TRBD1. The CDR3 totals 15 residues. After removal of 4 bases from V and 0 bases from J, the junction contained 3 bases not matched to a gene. Germline CDR1 reads ENHRY; CDR2 reads SYGVKD. This chain's CDR3 is CAISGGTVSGNTIYF. In DNA, the CDR3 is TGTGCCATCAGTGGTGGGACAGTCTCTGGAAACACCATATATTTT.